The 25 T cell receptor beta chains below all came from one sample that was sequenced in a study of shared clonotypes between healthy human individuals. Naive-designated CD8 cells lacked CD45RO, were positively enriched for CCR7, and omitted terminally differentiated effector memory CD45RA+ cells. Generated by immunoSEQ multiplex PCR, the TCRdb table keeps only in-frame clones and is missing some. Among some 2.1 million clones listed, 90% to 95% were seen once. Sequencing was done on a sample of naive CD8+ T cells from PBMCs. These receptors were obtained from a young man in good health. Some clones in this sample may be carry-over from other donors' samples.

The CDR3 coding sequence is TGTGCCAGCTCACCTTCCCTGGACAGGGATAGCAATCAGCCCCAGCATTTT. This codes for CASSPSLDRDSNQPQHF. This chain links TRBV18 with TRBJ1-5, with 8 bases fitting TRBD1. From germline, CDR1 is KGHSH and CDR2 LQKENI. V lost 3 bases, J lost 0 bases, and 7 bases stayed unmatched. CDR3 size: 17 residues.

J is TRBJ2-5 and V is TRBV29-1; D perhaps matches TRBD1 (5 bases). Germline loops: CDR1 SQVTM, CDR2 ANQGSEA. The germline V and J ends were trimmed by 7 bases and 2 bases, with 14 bases remaining between them. The CDR3 has 13 amino acids. As DNA, the CDR3 is TGCAGCGGGACATTGGGCGGACAAGAGACCCAGTACTTC. Its translation: CSGTLGGQETQYF.

The V and J genes are TRBV7-9 and TRBJ1-3, with D perhaps TRBD1 (5 bases). V was pared by 7 bases and J by 1 base, with 14 bases between. Germline V gives CDR1 SEHNR, CDR2 FQNEAQ (reference sequence). The CDR3 runs to 15 residues. The CDR3 DNA sequence: TGTGCCAGCACCCCCACGGGGGAGTCTGGAAACACCATATATTTT. Translated: CASTPTGESGNTIYF.

As to this clone: This specimen includes other DNA sequences encoding the same CDR3. The chain carries TRBV29-1 and TRBJ2-1; no firm D call. Trimming took off 3 bases at V and 4 bases at J, with 10 bases between the two ends. CDR3 size: 13 residues. CDR1 and CDR2 (germline): SQVTM, ANQGSEA. The CDR3 DNA sequence: TGCAGCGTTGACGGTCTCTCATACAATGAGCAGTTCTTC. It encodes CSVDGLSYNEQFF.

J is TRBJ1-2 and V is TRBV7-9, with D unresolved. The CDR3 loop spans 13 amino acids. Germline-derived CDR1 and CDR2 are SEHNR and FQNEAQ (reference sequence). V was trimmed by 4 bases and J by 4 bases, leaving 10 bases between them. The CDR3 here is CASSSDFFYGYTF. CDR3 sequence (DNA): TGTGCCAGCAGCTCCGACTTTTTCTATGGCTACACCTTC.

This chain connects TRBV14 to TRBJ2-6; D might be TRBD1 (6 bases). V was pared by 5 bases and J by 0 bases, with 20 bases between. This CDR3 comprises 19 residues. Germline CDR1 and CDR2: SGHDN and FVKESK. As DNA, the CDR3 is TGTGCCAGCAGCATAGCTACAGGGTTTGTTAGCTCTGGGGCCAACGTCCTGACTTTC. Translating it yields CASSIATGFVSSGANVLTF.

V and J are TRBV10-3 and TRBJ1-5, with D perhaps TRBD1 (5 bases). V was clipped by 4 bases and J by 0 bases, with 16 bases between them. The germline V gene has CDR1 ENHRY and CDR2 SYGVKD. This CDR3 is 17 amino acids long. Here the CDR3 reads CAISASSGTHSNQPQHF. The DNA of the CDR3 is TGTGCCATCAGTGCAAGCTCCGGGACCCATAGCAATCAGCCCCAGCATTTT.

Of note for this clone: Germline and junction disagree at one end, which may indicate a read error. The chain employs TRBV29-1 and TRBJ2-7, with D possibly being TRBD2 (5 bases). The CDR3 runs to 11 residues. The V gene's germline CDR1 is SQVTM and CDR2 ANQGSEA. The CDR3, as DNA: TGCAGCGCCCGGACTGGAGCTGGTGAAATATTC. It is translated as CSARTGAGEIF.

Turning to this clone: Other DNA sequences from this sample encode an identical CDR3 as well. The rearrangement links TRBV7-9 to TRBJ2-7; possibly TRBD1 or TRBD2 for D (6 bases each). Germline CDR1 and CDR2: SEHNR and FQNEAQ (reference sequence). V lost 3 bases and J 5 bases, leaving 8 bases between the germline ends. The CDR3 covers 12 residues. The CDR3 bases are TGTGCCAGCAGCTTTGGGGGGCACGAGCAGTACTTC. Translating gives CASSFGGHEQYF.

V and J are TRBV27 and TRBJ1-2, with D perhaps matching TRBD1 (5 bases). The CDR3 covers 15 residues. The germline V and J ends were trimmed by 5 bases and 11 bases, with 24 bases remaining between them. Germline V gene lookup returns CDR1 MNHEY and CDR2 SMNVEV (reference sequence). The CDR3 coding sequence is TGTGCCAGCAGTCCACTATCAATAACCGGGACGCAATACACCTTC. This encodes CASSPLSITGTQYTF.

This chain connects TRBV7-2 to TRBJ2-7; 14 bases match TRBD2. In germline, CDR1 is SGHTA, CDR2 FQGNSA. V lost 5 bases to trimming and J lost 2 bases; unmatched junction nucleotides: 8. The CDR3 extends over 17 amino acids. As DNA, the CDR3 is TGTGCCAGCAGCCCGGGACTAGCGGGAGTTCCTCCCTACGAGCAGTACTTC. This sequence encodes CASSPGLAGVPPYEQYF.

In this sample, this clone turned up once. J is TRBJ2-7 and V is TRBV2; D gene uncertain. Germline CDR1 and CDR2: SNHLY and FYNNEI. Trimming removed 8 bases from V and 0 bases from J, with 11 bases in between. The CDR3 runs to 13 residues. CDR3 region: CASVPTFSYEQYF. DNA for the CDR3: TGTGCCAGCGTACCGACCTTCTCCTACGAGCAGTACTTC.

V usage is TRBV5-4 and J usage is TRBJ2-5, with TRBD2 matching over 7 bases. CDR3 size: 17 residues. The V segment lost 3 bases and the J segment 7 bases; nucleotides outside the gene matches: 18. Per germline, CDR1 SGHNT and CDR2 YYREEE (reference sequence). This CDR3 is CASSSGRAGIEFATQYF. The CDR3, as DNA: TGTGCCAGCAGCTCGGGAAGAGCGGGAATCGAATTCGCGACCCAGTACTTC.

The genes are TRBV27 and TRBJ1-4, with a possible D match to TRBD1 (5 bases). Germline V gives CDR1 MNHEY, CDR2 SMNVEV (reference sequence). The CDR3 spans 16 residues. Deletions cut 8 bases from V and 1 base from J, with 17 bases between. The CDR3 nucleotides are TGTGCCAGCCGACTCTTGGGGGGGGGAACTAATGAAAAACTGTTTTTT. It yields the protein CASRLLGGGTNEKLFF.

A remark on this clone: Other DNA sequences in the same sample also yield this CDR3. The chain joins TRBV28 to TRBJ1-1; D not certain. CDR3 size: 11 residues. From germline, CDR1 is MDHEN and CDR2 SYDVKM. Trimming removed 2 bases from V and 6 bases from J, with 4 bases in between. CDR3 DNA: TGTGCCAGCAGTTTAGGGGCTGAAGCTTTCTTT. This translates into CASSLGAEAFF. Full variable domain (missing parts from reference TRBV28 and TRBJ1-1): DVKVTQSSRYLVKRTGEKVFLECVQDMDHENMFWYRQDPGLGLRLIYFSYDVKMKEKGDIPEGYSVSREKKERFSLILESASTNQTSMYLCASSLGAEAFFGQGTRLTVV.

This chain links TRBV28 with TRBJ2-7, with 8 nucleotides matching TRBD1. CDR1 and CDR2 (germline): MDHEN, SYDVKM. The trim removed 6 bases at V and 4 bases at J, leaving 14 bases unmatched. The CDR3 consists of 16 residues. The CDR3 sequence is CASSPGGTGGSYEQYF. CDR3 DNA: TGTGCCAGCAGCCCTGGGGGGACAGGAGGCTCGTACGAGCAGTACTTC.

DNA for the CDR3: TGTGCCAGCAGCCCATCTTCCCGTCCGGCAACTAATGAAAAACTGTTTTTT. Protein product: CASSPSSRPATNEKLFF. The rearrangement uses TRBV9 and TRBJ1-4; D not certain. In germline, CDR1 is SGDLS, CDR2 YYNGEE. Trimming stripped 4 bases from V and 0 bases from J, with 16 bases between. The CDR3 length is 17 residues.

This chain uses TRBV14 with TRBJ2-5; 11 positions agree with TRBD2. This CDR3 contains 16 residues. In germline, CDR1 is SGHDN, CDR2 FVKESK. J lost 1 base, V lost 4 bases, and 5 bases had no gene match. This CDR3 reads CASSPTSGTGQETQYF. CDR3 nucleotide sequence: TGTGCCAGCAGCCCGACTAGCGGGACGGGCCAAGAGACCCAGTACTTC. Complete variable domain (other parts from reference TRBV14 and TRBJ2-5): EAGVTQFPSHSVIEKGQTVTLRCDPISGHDNLYWYRRVMGKEIKFLLHFVKESKQDESGMPNNRFLAERTGGTYSTLKVQPAELEDSGVYFCASSPTSGTGQETQYFGPGTRLLVL.

Regarding this clone: The same CDR3 can be traced to other DNA sequences in this sample. This chain uses TRBV5-1 with TRBJ2-7; D is uncertain. CDR1 and CDR2 from the germline V gene are SGHRS and YFSETQ. V dropped 3 bases and J dropped 1 base, with 2 bases sitting between them. The CDR3 is 11 residues long. CDR3 coding DNA: TGCGCCAGCAGCTCATCCTACGAGCAGTACTTC. This encodes CASSSSYEQYF.

The gene calls are TRBV12-5 and TRBJ2-1; 12 bases fit TRBD2. CDR1 LGHNT and CDR2 FRNRAP come from the germline V gene. The CDR3 is 14 amino acids. V shed 6 bases and J 7 bases; nucleotides not matched to a gene: 4. The CDR3 DNA reads as TGTGCTAGTGGCTTTGGACTAGCGGGAAATGAGCAGTTCTTC. It specifies CASGFGLAGNEQFF. Filled out from reference TRBV12-5 and TRBJ2-1, the complete variable domain reads DARVTQTPRHKVTEMGQEVTMRCQPILGHNTVFWYRQTMMQGLELLAYFRNRAPLDDSGMPKDRFSAEMPDATLATLKIQPSEPRDSAVYFCASGFGLAGNEQFFGPGTRLTVL.

Comments on this clone: Other nucleotide sequences from this sample produce the same CDR3. The rearrangement uses TRBV27 and TRBJ2-1, with a possible D match to TRBD2 (5 bases). The CDR3 is 14 residues long. V gave up 5 bases and J gave up 3 bases, with 11 bases separating them. Germline V gene lookup returns CDR1 MNHEY and CDR2 SMNVEV (reference sequence). The CDR3 nucleotides read TGTGCCAGCAGTCTCGGGAACCTCTACAATGAGCAGTTCTTC. Translated: CASSLGNLYNEQFF.

This chain's CDR3 is CATSRDAGGKNIQYF. Here the CDR3 DNA reads TGTGCCACCAGCAGAGATGCAGGGGGCAAAAACATTCAGTACTTC. The genes are TRBV15 and TRBJ2-4; TRBD1 matches 7 bases. Germline CDR1 reads LNHNV; CDR2 reads YYDKDF (reference sequence). After removal of 0 bases from V and 3 bases from J, the junction contained 2 bases not matched to a gene. The CDR3 has 15 amino acids.

The chain couples TRBV5-1 to TRBJ1-1; tentative D call: TRBD1 (5 bases). Germline V gene lookup returns CDR1 SGHRS and CDR2 YFSETQ. The CDR3 has 13 amino acids. V was cut by 4 bases and J by 10 bases, with 17 bases left in between. The CDR3 here is CASSPGTERGAFF. CDR3 nucleotides: TGCGCCAGCAGCCCAGGGACGGAAAGAGGAGCTTTCTTT.

Of note for this clone: Other DNA sequences from this sample encode an identical CDR3 as well. This chain links TRBV14 with TRBJ2-7; D not resolved. Germline V gene data show CDR1 as SGHDN and CDR2 as FVKESK. This CDR3 region has 13 residues. Trimming stripped 1 base from V and 2 bases from J, with 6 bases between. The CDR3 is CASSQVTAYEQYF. CDR3 nucleotides: TGTGCCAGCAGCCAAGTTACAGCCTACGAGCAGTACTTC.

V usage is TRBV28 and J usage is TRBJ2-7; 15 bases align to TRBD2. CDR1 is MDHEN, CDR2 SYDVKM, per germline. With V trimmed by 3 bases and J by 3 bases, 3 bases remained unmatched. The CDR3 contains 16 residues. DNA for the CDR3: TGTGCCAGCAGTTTCGGGACTAGCGGGAGGATCTACGAGCAGTACTTC. It encodes CASSFGTSGRIYEQYF.